The clone carrying this T cell receptor (beta chain) was seen ten or more times. Trimming took 2 bases from V and 4 from J, leaving 8 bases between them. The CDR3 is 13 amino acids. Germline loops: CDR1 MNHEY, CDR2 SVGAGI. The data were obtained in a study of neurological immune-mediated disorders. Using its own MiXCR run on the 5' RACE reads, TCRdb lists one record per CDR3 protein. The table includes about 38,000 distinct CDR3 sequences, roughly 5% detected once. This TCR derives from a man aged 18 to 29 in good health. The source material was CD4+ T cells from blood. V is TRBV6-5 and J is TRBJ1-1; unclear D gene. Here the CDR3 reads CASSYKGTTEAFF. CDR3 nucleotide sequence: TGTGCCAGCAGTTACAAGGGAACCACTGAAGCTTTCTTT.